Listed below are T cell receptor beta chains from one sample, sequenced in a study of breast tumors, draining lymph nodes, adjacent tissues. TCRdb fed the multiplex PCR reads into MiXCR, producing one record per CDR3 protein. The sample holds more than 50,000 distinct CDR3 sequences, under 50% seen once. Sequenced input: breast tumor tissue. Receptors originate from a female donor with breast cancer. Some clones in this sample may be carry-over from other donors' samples. Both conserved end residues are part of each CDR3. The D gene is left open where the match is weak. Expanded clones get a size class; other rows say once, few or many, or leave the size out.

v_gene	j_gene	d_gene	abundance	CDR3nt	CDR3aa
TRBV9	TRBJ2-5	TRBD2	.	TGTGCCAGCAGCGCCGACCTAGCGGGAGGGGTTGAGACCCAGTACTTC	CASSADLAGGVETQYF
TRBV4-1	TRBJ2-3	.	once	TGCGCCAGCAGGCAAGAAGTTCTCGCGGGCACAGATACGCAGTACTTT	CASRQEVLAGTDTQYF
TRBV20-1	TRBJ1-4	.	many	TGCAGTGCTAGGGTTTCCGAAAAACTGTTTTTT	CSARVSEKLFF
TRBV29-1	TRBJ2-6	.	.	TGCAGCGTTGAGGGGGACCTAGGAACTGAAGCTTTC	CSVEGDLGTEAF
TRBV7-9	TRBJ1-2	TRBD1	many	TGTGCCAGCAGCACCCAGGGGGGTTGGTCGGGATATGGCTACACCTTC	CASSTQGGWSGYGYTF
TRBV20-1	TRBJ1-4	.	.	TGCAGTGCTAGAGACCGGCTAGCGGGGAATGAAAAACTGTTTTTT	CSARDRLAGNEKLFF
TRBV7-9	TRBJ2-2	TRBD2	many	TGTGCCAGCAGCTCTAGCGGGAGCGGAACCGGGGAGCTGTTTTTT	CASSSSGSGTGELFF
TRBV5-1	TRBJ2-5	.	many	TGCGCCAGCAGCTCCGTCGGGATCCGGGAGACCCAGTACTTC	CASSSVGIRETQYF
TRBV5-6	TRBJ1-5	TRBD1	many	TGTGCCAGCAGCTTGGCTGGGACAGCCAGGCAGCCCCAGCATTTT	CASSLAGTARQPQHF
TRBV2	TRBJ2-2	TRBD1	many	TGTGCCAGCAGTGAACAGGGGGCCGCCGGGGAGCTGTTTTTT	CASSEQGAAGELFF
TRBV19	TRBJ1-2	TRBD1	many	TGTGCCAGTAGTACTCGGACAGGGACGAACTATGGCTACACCTTC	CASSTRTGTNYGYTF
TRBV20-1	TRBJ2-5	TRBD1	many	TGCAGTGCTAGAGATTCCCAGGGGGCTCCTCAAGAGACCCAGTACTTC	CSARDSQGAPQETQYF
TRBV19	TRBJ1-2	TRBD1	many	TGTGCCAGTAAATTTTCGGGACAGGACTATGGCTACACCTTC	CASKFSGQDYGYTF
TRBV9	TRBJ2-2	.	many	TGTGCCAGCAGCGTTATGATAGGGGACACCGGGGAGCTGTTTTTT	CASSVMIGDTGELFF
TRBV5-1	TRBJ2-1	.	.	TGCGCCAGCGGAGGGGAGGTTGGGCAATCGGCCTACAATGAGCAGTCCTTC	CASGGEVGQSAYNEQSF
TRBV12-3/TRBV12-4	TRBJ2-2	TRBD2	.	TGTGCCAGCAGTTTGACTAGCGGGATCGGCACCGGGGAGCTGTTTTTT	CASSLTSGIGTGELFF
TRBV11-2	TRBJ1-2	TRBD1	many	TGTGCCAGCAGCCCCGGGACAGGGAGAAGTGGCTACACCTTC	CASSPGTGRSGYTF
TRBV5-6	TRBJ1-6	TRBD1	medium-sized	TGTGCCAGCAGCTTGGGGACAGGGTTGAATTCACCCCTCCACTTT	CASSLGTGLNSPLHF
TRBV7-9	TRBJ1-1	TRBD1	.	TGTGCCAGCAGCTTGGGACAGGGGGTTGTTGAAGCTTTCTTT	CASSLGQGVVEAFF
TRBV6-1	TRBJ1-5	TRBD1	many	TGTGCCAGCAGTGATAAGGGACAGGGGATTCAGCCCCAGCATTTT	CASSDKGQGIQPQHF
TRBV14	TRBJ1-4	.	.	TGTGCCAGCAGCCAGGGGGGGCTCGATGAAAAACTGTTTTTT	CASSQGGLDEKLFF
TRBV5-6	TRBJ1-4	.	many	TGTGCCAGCAGCTTAGGTCCGGGATATGAAAAACTGTTTTTT	CASSLGPGYEKLFF
TRBV2	TRBJ2-3	TRBD1	medium-sized	TGTGCCAGCAGTGGACAGGGGGCAACAGATACGCAGTATTTT	CASSGQGATDTQYF
TRBV12-3/TRBV12-4	TRBJ2-2	TRBD2	.	TGTGCCAGCAGTTTTAGCGGGGTGAACACCGGGGAGCTGTTTTTT	CASSFSGVNTGELFF
TRBV4-3	TRBJ1-4	.	many	TGCGCCAGCAGCCAAGATGCGTTGAGGGATTATGAAAAACTGTTTTTT	CASSQDALRDYEKLFF
TRBV10-1	TRBJ2-5	TRBD2	.	TGCGCCAGCAGTGGGGGACTAGCGGGACCGGTACAAGAGACCCAGTACTTC	CASSGGLAGPVQETQYF
TRBV18	TRBJ2-7	.	many	TGTGCCAGCTCACCACCGAGCAGGGGCCACGAGCAGTACTTC	CASSPPSRGHEQYF
TRBV7-9	TRBJ2-7	.	many	TGTGCCAGCAGCTTAAGCCTAGACCATGATCGGGACGAGCAGTACTTC	CASSLSLDHDRDEQYF
TRBV3-1	TRBJ2-1	TRBD2	many	TGTGCCAGCATGTTGACTAGCGGGAGCAATGAGCAGTTCTTC	CASMLTSGSNEQFF
TRBV6-1	TRBJ2-1	TRBD1	many	TGTGCCAGCAACCCTCGGACAGGGGGTGACAATGAGCAGTTCTTC	CASNPRTGGDNEQFF
TRBV6-2/TRBV6-3	TRBJ1-2	.	many	TGTGCCAGCAGTCCGTCAGGGAGGAGGGCCTATGGCTACACCTTC	CASSPSGRRAYGYTF
TRBV5-8	TRBJ1-3	TRBD1	.	TGTGCCAGCAGCTTGCCGGGACAGGGGTCCGGAAACACCATATATTTT	CASSLPGQGSGNTIYF
TRBV28	TRBJ1-4	.	many	TGTGCCACCCGCGGGACTCCGAATGAAAAACTGTTTTTT	CATRGTPNEKLFF
TRBV30	TRBJ1-6	.	many	TGTGCCTGGAGGGAGGGACGCACCTATAATTCACCCCTCCACTTT	CAWREGRTYNSPLHF
TRBV9	TRBJ2-1	.	few	TGTGCCAGCAGCGTAGGGGGGCAGGTTTTC	CASSVGGQVF
TRBV12-3/TRBV12-4	TRBJ2-5	TRBD2	few	TGTGCCAGCAGTGGAGGGGCGGGAGGAGGGGAGACCCAGTACTTC	CASSGGAGGGETQYF